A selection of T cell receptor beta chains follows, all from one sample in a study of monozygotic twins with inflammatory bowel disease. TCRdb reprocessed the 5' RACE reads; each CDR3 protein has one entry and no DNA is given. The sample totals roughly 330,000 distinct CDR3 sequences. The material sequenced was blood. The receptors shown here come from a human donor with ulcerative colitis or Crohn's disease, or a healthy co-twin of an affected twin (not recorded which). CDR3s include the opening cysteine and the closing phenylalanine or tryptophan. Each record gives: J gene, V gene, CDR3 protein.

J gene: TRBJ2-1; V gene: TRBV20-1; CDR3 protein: CSAIQRATLTNEQFF
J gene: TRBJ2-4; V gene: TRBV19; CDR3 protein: CASAGALDIQYF
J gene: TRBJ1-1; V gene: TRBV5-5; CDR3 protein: CASSLMGRVNTEAFF
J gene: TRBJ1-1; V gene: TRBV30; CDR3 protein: CAWSPRPTGVGPPMNTEAFF
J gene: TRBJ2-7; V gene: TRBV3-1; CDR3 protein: CASSHTGTGDEQYF
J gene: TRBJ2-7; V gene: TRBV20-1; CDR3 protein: CSARDPVPRSYEQYF
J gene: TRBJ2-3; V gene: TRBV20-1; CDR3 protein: CSAPGRFRGGTRADTQYF
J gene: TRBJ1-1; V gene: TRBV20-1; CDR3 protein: CSGEGLATEAFF
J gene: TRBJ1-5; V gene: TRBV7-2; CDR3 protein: CASSHAGKAQHF
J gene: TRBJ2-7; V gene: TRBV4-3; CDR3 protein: CASSQGQTYEQYF
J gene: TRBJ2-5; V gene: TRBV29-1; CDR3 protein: CSVGLMQETQYF
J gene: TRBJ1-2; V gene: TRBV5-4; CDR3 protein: CASSLSGRVALGFGYTF
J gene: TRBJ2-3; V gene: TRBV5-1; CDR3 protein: CASSPGERADTQYF
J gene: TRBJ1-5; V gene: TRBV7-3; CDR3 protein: CASSPTQDSYSNQPQHF
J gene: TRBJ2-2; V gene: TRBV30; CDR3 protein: CAWSLTSRGGELFF
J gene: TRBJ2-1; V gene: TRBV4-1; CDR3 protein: CASSQDPGNEQFF
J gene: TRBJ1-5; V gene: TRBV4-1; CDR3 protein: CASSQGILGQGAKPQHF
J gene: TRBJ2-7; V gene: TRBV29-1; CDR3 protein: CSVGSYYEQYF
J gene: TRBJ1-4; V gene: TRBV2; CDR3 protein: CASSLGAPGEKLFF
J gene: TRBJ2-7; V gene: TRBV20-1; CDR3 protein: CSARDQRVGYEQYF
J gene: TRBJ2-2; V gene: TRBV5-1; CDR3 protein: CASSQTSGFPTGELFF
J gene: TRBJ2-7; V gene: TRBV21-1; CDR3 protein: CASSNRDTGRMLDYEQYF
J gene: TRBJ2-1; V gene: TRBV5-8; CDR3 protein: CASSRQRVEQFF
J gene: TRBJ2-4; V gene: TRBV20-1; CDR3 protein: CSARLAGKNIQYF
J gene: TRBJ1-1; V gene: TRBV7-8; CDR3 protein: CASSFGLNTEAFF
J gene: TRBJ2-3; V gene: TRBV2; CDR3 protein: CASSEPTGGVSTDTQYF
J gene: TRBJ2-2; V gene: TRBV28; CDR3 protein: CASSPLGQGTGELFF
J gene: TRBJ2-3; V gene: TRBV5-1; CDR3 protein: CASSLQDRSFSTDTQYF
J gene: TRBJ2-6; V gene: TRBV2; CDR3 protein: CASGQGNSGANVLTF
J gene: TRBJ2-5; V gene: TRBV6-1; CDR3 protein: CASSPARVGLETQYF
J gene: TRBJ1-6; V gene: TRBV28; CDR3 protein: CATSGQPNSPLHF
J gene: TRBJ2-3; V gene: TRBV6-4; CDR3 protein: CASSDMETDTQYF
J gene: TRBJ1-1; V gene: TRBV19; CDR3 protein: CASSENQGNAEAFF
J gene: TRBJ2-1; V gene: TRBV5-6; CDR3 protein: CASSLDPGEQFF
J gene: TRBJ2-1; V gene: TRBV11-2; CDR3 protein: CASSSGQGRSEQFF
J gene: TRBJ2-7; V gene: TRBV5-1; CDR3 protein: CASSLDWTAYEQYF
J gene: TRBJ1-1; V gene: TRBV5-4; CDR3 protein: CASSLPAQGLGTEAFF
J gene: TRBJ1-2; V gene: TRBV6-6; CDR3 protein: CASSYEGSAYGYTF
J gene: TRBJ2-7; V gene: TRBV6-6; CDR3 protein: CASRGTGYEQYF
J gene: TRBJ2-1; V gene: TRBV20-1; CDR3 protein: CSARAQTGGRSGEQFF
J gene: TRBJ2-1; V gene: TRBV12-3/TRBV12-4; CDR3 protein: CASDRLNEQFF
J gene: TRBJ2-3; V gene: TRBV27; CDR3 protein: CASSFVVTDTQYF
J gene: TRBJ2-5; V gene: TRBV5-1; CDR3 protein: CASSQTSGGPMGETQYF
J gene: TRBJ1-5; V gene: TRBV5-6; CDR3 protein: CASWLVAGPGQPQHF